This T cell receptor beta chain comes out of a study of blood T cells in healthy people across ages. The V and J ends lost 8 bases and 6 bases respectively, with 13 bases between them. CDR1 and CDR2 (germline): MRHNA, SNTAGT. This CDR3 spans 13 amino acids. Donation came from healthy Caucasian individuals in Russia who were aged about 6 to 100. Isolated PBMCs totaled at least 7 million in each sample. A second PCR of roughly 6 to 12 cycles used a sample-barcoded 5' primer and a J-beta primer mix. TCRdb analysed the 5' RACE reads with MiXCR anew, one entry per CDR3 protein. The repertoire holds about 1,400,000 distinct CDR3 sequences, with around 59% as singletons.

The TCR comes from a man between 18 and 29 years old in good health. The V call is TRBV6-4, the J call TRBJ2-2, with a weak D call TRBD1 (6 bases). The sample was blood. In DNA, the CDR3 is TGTGCCAGCCTACAGGGTGTCCCCGGGGAGCTGTTTTTT. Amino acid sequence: CASLQGVPGELFF.